The clone carrying this TCR beta chain was seen only a few times. The CDR3 is 13 residues long. The germline V gene has CDR1 MNHEY and CDR2 SMNVEV (reference sequence). Trimming removed 6 bases at V and 5 bases at J, with 10 bases between. Original methodology: Reference gene primers were amplified, and this amplification served to estimate nucleated cell counts. This table comes from immunoSEQ multiplex PCR, and its TCRdb copy is limited to in-frame clones, with some not included. V, J and clone size reflect that table, while D and trimming were determined from the DNA. The repertoire includes around 60,000 clones, about 88% of them detected once, and over 3% sits in the top ten. The data were taken from a study of blood T cell repertoires in COVID-19. Study-wide context: Collection of acute and convalescent COVID-19 samples took place in the United States, Italy and Spain. T cells, B-cell-depleted T cells, or PBMCs supplied cDNA or gDNA.

The source of this sequence is a man between 70 and 80 years old with acute or convalescent COVID-19. This chain uses TRBV27 with TRBJ2-2; D unresolved. The sequencing sample was made of peripheral blood. CDR3 sequence reads: CASSRQETGELFF. CDR3 in DNA: TGTGCCAGCAGCCGCCAGGAAACCGGGGAGCTGTTTTTT.